One and the same sample provided the 17 T cell receptor beta chains below, sequenced in a study of cytomegalovirus exposure and HLA in healthy donors (dated by TCRdb to 2016 to 2017). Library prep was done by the immunoSEQ multiplex PCR assay. For the multiplex PCR, a mixture combining 60 forward primers for TCR Vbeta segments and 13 reverse primers for TCR Jbeta segments was used. This is the immuneACCESS table as TCRdb keeps it, with only in-frame sequences that have V and J called. A part of the clones is gone; compared with another copy, unresolved V genes explain less than half, and the rest is unexplained. Here the sample has over 200,000 clones; about three quarters occur a single time. The top ten clonotypes cover about 2% of the sample. The specimen sequenced was PBMCs. All receptors derive from a male donor in good health and CMV-seronegative.

This clone has a handful of counts. The J gene is TRBJ1-2, the V gene TRBV5-6, with no clear D. Germline V gives CDR1 SGHDT, CDR2 YYEEEE. CDR3 length: 17 amino acids. Trimming left V 1 base short and J 3 bases short, with 19 bases between. The CDR3 sequence: CASSLRREPTFDYGYTF. The DNA for the CDR3 is TGTGCCAGCAGCTTGAGAAGGGAGCCCACGTTTGACTATGGCTACACCTTC.

The chain has TRBV5-4 and TRBJ2-3; 14 bases are shared with TRBD2. V lost 3 bases, J lost 2 bases, and 5 bases stayed unmatched. The CDR3 length is 17 residues. Germline CDR1 is SGHNT and CDR2 is YYREEE (reference sequence). The CDR3 protein is CASSWGLAGVHTDTQYF. In DNA form, the CDR3 reads TGTGCCAGCAGCTGGGGACTAGCGGGAGTTCACACAGATACGCAGTATTTT. Full variable domain (missing parts from reference TRBV5-4 and TRBJ2-3): ETGVTQSPTHLIKTRGQQVTLRCSSQSGHNTVSWYQQALGQGPQFIFQYYREEENGRGNFPPRFSGLQFPNYSSELNVNALELDDSALYLCASSWGLAGVHTDTQYFGPGTRLTVL.

CDR3 protein: CASSYRQGATSYEQYF. CDR3 DNA: TGTGCCAGCAGTTACCGACAGGGGGCAACCTCCTACGAGCAGTACTTC. J is TRBJ2-7 and V is TRBV6-5, with TRBD1 matching 10 bases. The length of the CDR3 is 16 residues. The germline V gene encodes CDR1 MNHEY and CDR2 SVGAGI. The V and J ends lost 2 bases and 0 bases, in that order; junction bases with no gene match: 4.

The chain recombines TRBV5-1 with TRBJ2-7, with 8 positions matching TRBD1. The germline V gene has CDR1 SGHRS and CDR2 YFSETQ. Germline trimming cut 1 base from V and 8 bases from J; bases unmatched to any gene: 8. The length of the CDR3 is 14 residues. The CDR3 loop is CASSLSQGASKQYF. The CDR3, as DNA: TGCGCCAGCAGCTTGTCGCAGGGGGCAAGTAAGCAGTACTTC. The full variable domain, in which reference TRBV5-1 and TRBJ2-7 provide the parts outside the CDR3, is KAGVTQTPRYLIKTRGQQVTLSCSPISGHRSVSWYQQTPGQGLQFLFEYFSETQRNKGNFPGRFSGRQFSNSRSEMNVSTLELGDSALYLCASSLSQGASKQYFGPGTRLTVT.

The chain joins TRBV19 to TRBJ1-5; a weak D match, TRBD1 (5 bases). Germline-derived CDR1 and CDR2 are LNHDA and SQIVND (reference sequence). The CDR3 consists of 15 residues. The V end was cut by 6 bases, the J end by 3 bases, with 15 bases between. The CDR3 loop reads CASSSFGGNNQPQHF. Written as DNA, the CDR3 is TGTGCCAGTAGCTCATTCGGGGGAAACAATCAGCCCCAGCATTTT. The variable domain in full, completed from reference TRBV19 and TRBJ1-5, reads DGGITQSPKYLFRKEGQNVTLSCEQNLNHDAMYWYRQDPGQGLRLIYYSQIVNDFQKGDIAEGYSVSREKKESFPLTVTSAQKNPTAFYLCASSSFGGNNQPQHFGDGTRLSIL.

CDR3 amino acids: CASSLKGYLSHEQYF. CDR3 nucleotides: TGTGCCAGCAGTTTAAAGGGGTATCTCTCTCACGAGCAGTACTTC. This rearrangement joins TRBV28 to TRBJ2-7; D is possibly TRBD1 (5 bases). This CDR3 spans 15 amino acids. The germline V gene encodes CDR1 MDHEN and CDR2 SYDVKM. The V end lost 2 bases, the J end lost 5 bases, and 16 bases lay between the germline ends.

V gene TRBV4-2 combines with J gene TRBJ1-1; 8 bases line up with TRBD1. The J segment lost 0 bases and the V segment lost 5 bases, leaving 2 bases of the junction unmatched. The CDR3 runs to 14 residues. Germline CDR1 is LGHNA and CDR2 is YNFKEQ. Here the CDR3 reads CASSGQGVNTEAFF. The CDR3 DNA sequence: TGTGCCAGCAGCGGACAGGGCGTGAACACTGAAGCTTTCTTT.

The chain employs TRBV27 and TRBJ1-1; maybe TRBD1 (5 bases). The germline V gene has CDR1 MNHEY and CDR2 SMNVEV (reference sequence). Trimming cost V 3 bases and J 1 base, with 9 bases left between them. The CDR3 is made up of 14 amino acids. The CDR3 sequence: CASSFLGQNTEAFF. The CDR3 region has the DNA TGTGCCAGCAGTTTTCTAGGACAGAACACTGAAGCTTTCTTT.

The chain recombines TRBV28 with TRBJ2-3, with 7 bases matching TRBD1. The CDR3 totals 14 residues. From germline, CDR1 is MDHEN and CDR2 SYDVKM. V lost 7 bases to trimming and J lost 2 bases; unmatched junction nucleotides: 6. The CDR3 nucleotides are TGTGCCAGCACCCGGACAGGAATCACAGATACGCAGTATTTT. This gives the protein CASTRTGITDTQYF.

The J gene is TRBJ1-1, the V gene TRBV5-4, with D unclear. The CDR3 is 14 amino acids. Germline values: CDR1 SGHNT, CDR2 YYREEE (reference sequence). V lost 0 bases and J lost 3, with 9 bases in between. Here the CDR3 DNA reads TGTGCCAGCAGCTTGGGCGTGGTGGACACTGAAGCTTTCTTT. Amino acid sequence: CASSLGVVDTEAFF. Variable domain in full (rest from reference TRBV5-4 and TRBJ1-1): ETGVTQSPTHLIKTRGQQVTLRCSSQSGHNTVSWYQQALGQGPQFIFQYYREEENGRGNFPPRFSGLQFPNYSSELNVNALELDDSALYLCASSLGVVDTEAFFGQGTRLTVV.

The rearrangement uses TRBV5-6 and TRBJ1-4, with 12 positions matching TRBD1. The V and J ends lost 5 bases and 10 bases, in that order; junction bases with no gene match: 15. CDR3 length equals 17 residues. Germline CDR1 SGHDT, CDR2 YYEEEE. CDR3 sequence: CASSSPGQGARSRKLFF. The CDR3 region has the DNA TGTGCCAGCAGTTCACCGGGACAGGGGGCGCGAAGTCGAAAACTGTTTTTT. Combining the CDR3 with reference TRBV5-6 and TRBJ1-4 gives the whole variable domain DAGVTQSPTHLIKTRGQQVTLRCSPKSGHDTVSWYQQALGQGPQFIFQYYEEEERQRGNFPDRFSGHQFPNYSSELNVNALLLGDSALYLCASSSPGQGARSRKLFFGSGTQLSVL.

The chain has TRBV6-5 and TRBJ2-3; TRBD1 matches 7 bases. V dropped 5 bases and J dropped 6; count of bases not matched to a gene: 8. The CDR3 runs to 14 residues. The germline V gene encodes CDR1 MNHEY and CDR2 SVGAGI. The CDR3 is CASSTIQGTDTQYF. The CDR3 DNA is TGTGCCAGCAGTACAATACAGGGGACGGATACGCAGTATTTT.

The chain uses TRBV2 and TRBJ2-7; TRBD2 might be the D (7 bases). Deletions cut 2 bases from V and 3 bases from J, with 17 bases between. This CDR3 comprises 16 residues. CDR1 and CDR2 from the germline V gene are SNHLY and FYNNEI. The CDR3 sequence is CASSEWGGGGSYEQYF. The CDR3 bases are TGTGCCAGCAGTGAATGGGGAGGGGGGGGCAGCTACGAGCAGTACTTC.

The gene calls are TRBV7-9 and TRBJ2-7, with 10 nucleotides matching TRBD1. The CDR3 covers 17 residues. V trimming: 0 bases; J trimming: 1 base; junction bases outside the gene matches: 6. CDR1 is SEHNR and CDR2 is FQNEAQ in the germline V gene (reference sequence). The CDR3 spells CASSLAGRTGGSYEQYF. The CDR3 DNA is TGTGCCAGCAGCTTAGCAGGTCGGACAGGGGGTTCCTACGAGCAGTACTTC.

This chain uses TRBV13 with TRBJ2-3; D unresolved. Germline lookup yields CDR1 PRHDT and CDR2 FYEKMQ (reference sequence). Trimming removed 1 base from V and 6 bases from J, with 11 bases in between. The CDR3 length is 14 residues. The CDR3 spells CASSLVTVVDTQYF. The CDR3 nucleotides are TGTGCCAGCAGCTTAGTTACGGTAGTGGATACGCAGTATTTT.

The chain uses TRBV10-3 and TRBJ2-7; D is uncertain. The CDR3 is 15 amino acids. V was clipped by 4 bases and J by 0 bases, with 13 bases between them. CDR1 is ENHRY, CDR2 SYGVKD, per germline. CDR3 sequence: CAISGYATGSYEQYF. The CDR3 region has the DNA TGTGCCATCAGTGGTTATGCAACCGGCTCCTACGAGCAGTACTTC.

Of note for this clone: Germline and junction disagree at one end, which may indicate a read error. The chain employs TRBV29-1 and TRBJ1-2, with D perhaps matching TRBD1 (6 bases). The length of the CDR3 is 17 residues. Germline V gene sequence: CDR1 SQVTM, CDR2 ANQGSEA. The CDR3 protein is CSGWPDGTNESTYRYTF. For the CDR3, the DNA is TGCAGCGGGTGGCCCGACGGGACAAACGAGTCAACCTATCGCTACACCTTC.